One sample yielded the 18 T cell receptor beta chains listed below, sequenced in a study of blood T cell repertoires in COVID-19 (dated by TCRdb to the early 2020s). The library was produced with the immunoSEQ multiplex PCR assay. TCRdb's version of the immuneACCESS table is confined to in-frame rearrangements and falls short of the full clone set. An unresolved V gene accounts for under half of the shortfall where checked; the remainder is of unknown origin. In this sample the table shows more than 150,000 clones, roughly 87% of which occur a single time. The ten largest account for approximately 2.4% of the sample. The sequenced sample was PBMCs or T cells enriched from blood (not recorded which). The receptors come from a woman aged 25 to 45 who had recovered from COVID-19.

This clone came up a few times. The V call is TRBV30, the J call TRBJ2-3; 8 bases align to TRBD2. V gave up 0 bases and J gave up 8 bases; unmatched junction bases: 7. Germline V gene data show CDR1 as GTSNPN and CDR2 as SVGIG (reference sequence). This CDR3 has 14 amino acids. Here the CDR3 reads CAWSVAGAPGTQYF. CDR3 DNA sequence: TGTGCCTGGAGTGTAGCGGGAGCCCCCGGTACGCAGTATTTT.

The chain has TRBV18 and TRBJ2-7; TRBD1 matches 9 bases. The length of the CDR3 is 14 residues. CDR1 is KGHSH, CDR2 LQKENI, per germline. Unmatched junction bases numbered 3, after V lost 3 bases and J lost 3 bases. This chain's CDR3 is CASSPTGGNYEQYF. Here the CDR3 DNA reads TGTGCCAGCTCACCCACAGGGGGCAACTACGAGCAGTACTTC. Full variable domain (outside the CDR3, taken from reference TRBV18 and TRBJ2-7): NAGVMQNPRHLVRRRGQEARLRCSPMKGHSHVYWYRQLPEEGLKFMVYLQKENIIDESGMPKERFSAEFPKEGPSILRIQQVVRGDSAAYFCASSPTGGNYEQYFGPGTRLTVT.

This chain connects TRBV7-9 to TRBJ1-1, with 8 bases lining up with TRBD1. The CDR3 has 15 residues. The germline gives CDR1 SEHNR, CDR2 FQNEAQ (reference sequence). With V trimmed by 1 base and J by 3 bases, 4 bases remained unmatched. In DNA, the CDR3 is TGTGCCAGCAGCTTAGTCCAGGGGGCGGACACTGAAGCTTTCTTT. Protein product: CASSLVQGADTEAFF.

DNA for the CDR3: TGTGCCATTATCCGGGACAGGGGCGCTGAAGCTTTCTTT. Its translation: CAIIRDRGAEAFF. This chain links TRBV12-3 or TRBV12-4 with TRBJ1-1; 10 bases match TRBD1. The V and J ends lost 10 bases and 6 bases, in that order; junction bases with no gene match: 8. This CDR3 comprises 13 residues.

This clone was recorded only once. CDR3 nucleotides: TGTGCCAGCAGCTTAGTGAGCACCGCTAATGAAAAACTGTTTTTT. Encoded protein: CASSLVSTANEKLFF. The rearrangement joins TRBV7-9 to TRBJ1-4; D call uncertain. CDR3 length: 15 amino acids. The germline V gene has CDR1 SEHNR and CDR2 FQNEAQ (reference sequence). Between the trimmed V and J ends, which lost 1 base and 3 bases, there was a span of 9 bases.

V is TRBV7-6 and J is TRBJ2-5, with 9 bases matching TRBD1. CDR1 SGHVS and CDR2 FNYEAQ come from the germline V gene. The CDR3 has 13 residues. Trimming took 5 bases from V and 7 from J; bases not matched to a gene: 5. CDR3 nucleotides: TGTGCCAGCAGCCAACGGACAGGGGCGACCCAGTACTTC. Its protein product is CASSQRTGATQYF.

A single count supports this clone. This chain uses TRBV12-5 with TRBJ2-3; TRBD2 agrees at 7 bases. Losses at the gene ends were 6 bases for V and 2 bases for J; bases not matched to a gene: 5. Germline lookup yields CDR1 LGHNT and CDR2 FRNRAP. The CDR3 is 14 residues long. The CDR3 region has the DNA TGTGCTAGTGGAACTAGCGTTCCCACAGATACGCAGTATTTT. Protein sequence: CASGTSVPTDTQYF.

The V call is TRBV6-1, the J call TRBJ1-2; TRBD1 matches 7 bases. This CDR3 comprises 15 residues. The J segment lost 4 bases and the V segment lost 3 bases, leaving 8 bases of the junction unmatched. Germline CDR1 is MNHNS and CDR2 is SASEGT. The CDR3 spells CASSDRGARGYGYTF. The CDR3 nucleotides are TGTGCCAGCAGTGACAGGGGGGCCCGGGGCTATGGCTACACCTTC.

This rearrangement joins TRBV4-1 to TRBJ1-1, with D perhaps matching TRBD1 (6 bases). There are 14 residues in the CDR3. The V gene's germline CDR1 is MGHRA and CDR2 YSYEKL. Trimming cost V 4 bases and J 3 bases, with 12 bases left between them. The chain's CDR3 is CASSLQGKDTEAFF. CDR3 sequence (DNA): TGCGCCAGCAGCCTACAGGGTAAAGACACTGAAGCTTTCTTT.

The V call is TRBV6-5, the J call TRBJ1-1; no clear D. Germline CDR1 reads MNHEY; CDR2 reads SVGAGI. The CDR3 length is 11 residues. The V gene lost 7 bases and the J gene lost 1 base, with 4 bases spanning the gap. The DNA for the CDR3 is TGTGCCAGCAACAGGAACACTGAAGCTTTCTTT. Translation: CASNRNTEAFF.

The sample holds one count of this clone. The chain links TRBV6-5 to TRBJ2-3, with TRBD2 matching over 8 bases. CDR3 length: 14 amino acids. The V and J ends lost 6 bases and 1 base, in that order; junction bases with no gene match: 3. In germline, CDR1 is MNHEY, CDR2 SVGAGI. The CDR3 bases are TGTGCCAGCAGGCGTAGCGGGGGCACAGATACGCAGTATTTT. This translates into CASRRSGGTDTQYF.

CDR3: CASSQDGLAGGGTDTQYF. Written as DNA, the CDR3 is TGTGCCAGCAGCCAAGATGGATTAGCGGGGGGGGGCACAGATACGCAGTATTTT. This rearrangement joins TRBV3-1 (or the pseudogene TRBV3-2) to TRBJ2-3, with 11 bases fitting TRBD2. CDR3 length equals 18 residues. The junction had 6 bases not matched to a gene; V was cut back by 0 bases and J by 1 base. CDR1 LGHDT and CDR2 YNNKEL come from the germline V gene (reference sequence).

The chain is built from TRBV7-9 and TRBJ2-7, with TRBD2 matching over 7 bases. The V gene's germline CDR1 is SEHNR and CDR2 FQNEAQ (reference sequence). V trimming: 6 bases; J trimming: 4 bases; junction bases outside the gene matches: 3. This CDR3 is 12 amino acids long. CDR3 sequence reads: CASRTSTYEQYF. The DNA for the CDR3 is TGTGCCAGCAGGACTAGCACGTACGAGCAGTACTTC.

This clone was seen a single time. The chain recombines TRBV6-5 with TRBJ2-4; 7 bases match TRBD2. The V gene end was trimmed by 2 bases and the J gene end by 7 bases; junction bases not matched to a gene: 5. There are 14 residues in the CDR3. In germline, CDR1 is MNHEY, CDR2 SVGAGI. The CDR3 spells CASSYGGSMNIQYF. The DNA for the CDR3 is TGTGCCAGCAGTTACGGCGGGAGTATGAACATTCAGTACTTC.

The rearrangement joins TRBV12-3 or TRBV12-4 to TRBJ1-1; D gene uncertain. CDR3 length equals 13 residues. V dropped 3 bases and J dropped 4 bases, with 9 bases sitting between them. The CDR3 nucleotides are TGTGCCAGCAGTTTGGACTTATCCACTGAAGCTTTCTTT. Its protein product is CASSLDLSTEAFF.

The V gene is TRBV19, the J gene TRBJ1-5; TRBD1 matches 12 bases. V gave up 7 bases and J gave up 5 bases; unmatched junction bases: 18. Per germline, CDR1 LNHDA and CDR2 SQIVND (reference sequence). CDR3 length: 19 amino acids. This CDR3 is CASILPRFPGQGAHQPQHF. DNA of the CDR3: TGTGCCAGTATCCTTCCCCGTTTTCCGGGACAGGGGGCCCATCAGCCCCAGCATTTT.

The gene calls are TRBV5-6 and TRBJ1-2; D might be TRBD1 (6 bases). The CDR3 totals 13 residues. Between the trimmed V and J ends, which lost 5 bases and 4 bases, there was a span of 12 bases. Germline CDR1 and CDR2: SGHDT and YYEEEE. The CDR3 is CASSLRGGYGYTF. As DNA, the CDR3 is TGTGCCAGCAGTTTGAGGGGGGGCTATGGCTACACCTTC.

The V and J genes are TRBV9 and TRBJ1-4; 9 bases agree with TRBD1. Germline CDR1 is SGDLS and CDR2 is YYNGEE. The CDR3 length is 16 residues. V lost 4 bases to trimming and J lost 1 base; unmatched junction nucleotides: 5. CDR3 coding DNA: TGTGCCAGCAGCCCCGGGACAGGGATAACTAATGAAAAACTGTTTTTT. It yields the protein CASSPGTGITNEKLFF.